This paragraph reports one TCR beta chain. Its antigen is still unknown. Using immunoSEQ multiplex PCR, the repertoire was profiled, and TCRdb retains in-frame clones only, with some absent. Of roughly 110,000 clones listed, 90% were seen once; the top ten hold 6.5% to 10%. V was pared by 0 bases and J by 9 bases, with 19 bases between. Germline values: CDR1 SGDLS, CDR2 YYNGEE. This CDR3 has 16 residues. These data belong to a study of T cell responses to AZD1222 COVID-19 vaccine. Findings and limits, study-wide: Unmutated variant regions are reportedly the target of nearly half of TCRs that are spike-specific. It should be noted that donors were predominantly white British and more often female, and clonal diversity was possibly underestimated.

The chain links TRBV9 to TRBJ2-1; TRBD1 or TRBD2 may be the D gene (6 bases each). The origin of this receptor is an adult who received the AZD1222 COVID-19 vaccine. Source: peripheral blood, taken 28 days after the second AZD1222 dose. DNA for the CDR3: TGTGCCAGCAGCGTAGTCTGGGAACGGGGGCTTGGTGAGCAGTTCTTC. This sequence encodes CASSVVWERGLGEQFF.